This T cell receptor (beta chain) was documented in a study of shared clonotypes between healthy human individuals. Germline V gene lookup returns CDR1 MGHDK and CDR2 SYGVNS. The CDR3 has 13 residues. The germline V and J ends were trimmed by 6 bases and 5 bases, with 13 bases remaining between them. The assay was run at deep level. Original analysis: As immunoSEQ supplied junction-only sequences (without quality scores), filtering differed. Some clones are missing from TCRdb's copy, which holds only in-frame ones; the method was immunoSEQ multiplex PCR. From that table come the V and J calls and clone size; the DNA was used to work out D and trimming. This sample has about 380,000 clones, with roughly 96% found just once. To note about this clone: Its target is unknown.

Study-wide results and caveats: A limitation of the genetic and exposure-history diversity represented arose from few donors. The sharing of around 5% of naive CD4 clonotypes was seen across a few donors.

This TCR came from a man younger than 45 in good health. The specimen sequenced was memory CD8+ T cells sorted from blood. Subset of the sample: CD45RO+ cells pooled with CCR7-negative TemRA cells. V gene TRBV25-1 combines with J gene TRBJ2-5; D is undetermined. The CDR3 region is CASRGNLGETQYF. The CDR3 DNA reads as TGTGCCAGCAGGGGAAATTTGGGCGAGACCCAGTACTTC.